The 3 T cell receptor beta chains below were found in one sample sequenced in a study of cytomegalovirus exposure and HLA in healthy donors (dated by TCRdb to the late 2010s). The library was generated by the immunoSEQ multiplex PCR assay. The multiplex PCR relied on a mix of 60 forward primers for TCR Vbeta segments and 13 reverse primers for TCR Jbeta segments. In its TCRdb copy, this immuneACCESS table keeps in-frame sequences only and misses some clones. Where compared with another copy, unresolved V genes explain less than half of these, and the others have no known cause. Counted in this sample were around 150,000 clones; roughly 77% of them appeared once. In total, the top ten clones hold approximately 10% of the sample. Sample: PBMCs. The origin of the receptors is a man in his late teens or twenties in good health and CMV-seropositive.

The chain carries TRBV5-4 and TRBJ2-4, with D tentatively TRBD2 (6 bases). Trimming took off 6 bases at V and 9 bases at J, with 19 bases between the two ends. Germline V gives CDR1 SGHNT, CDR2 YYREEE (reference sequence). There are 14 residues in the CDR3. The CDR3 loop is CASTKGTSESIQYF. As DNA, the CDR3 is TGTGCCAGCACAAAAGGGACTTCGGAAAGCATTCAGTACTTC.

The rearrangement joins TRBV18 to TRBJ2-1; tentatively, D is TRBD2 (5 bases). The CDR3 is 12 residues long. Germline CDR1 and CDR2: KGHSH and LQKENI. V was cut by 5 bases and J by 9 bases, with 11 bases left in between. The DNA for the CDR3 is TGTGCCAGCTCATCCTCAACTAGTGAGCAGTTCTTC. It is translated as CASSSSTSEQFF.

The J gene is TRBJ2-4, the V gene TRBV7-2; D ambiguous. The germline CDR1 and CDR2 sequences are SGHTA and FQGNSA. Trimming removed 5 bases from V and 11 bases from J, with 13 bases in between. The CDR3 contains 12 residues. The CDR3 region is CASSTYSDFQYF. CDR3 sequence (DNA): TGTGCCAGCAGCACTTACAGTGATTTTCAGTACTTC.